The 4 T cell receptor beta chains presented below share a single source sample, sequenced in a study of CXCR3-negative and CXCR3-positive naive CD8 T cells. Findings of the study overall: Against CXCR3-negative naive cells, CXCR3-positive naive cells showed more hydrophobic TRB CDR3s.

For these TCRs, the target antigens are not known. The TRB cDNA libraries were prepared by 5' RACE with UMI labels. For each CDR3 protein, TCRdb gives one entry from its re-call of the 5' RACE reads, without DNA. The listing records several thousand distinct CDR3 sequences. Sequenced: naive CXCR3+ CD8+ T cells from blood. Stated subset: CD45RO-CCR7+CD27+CD95- naive CD8+ T cells expressing CXCR3 (TNR3+). The origin of the receptors is a human donor in good health. Some clones in this sample may be carry-over from other donors' samples.

Measured by frequency, this clonotype is medium-sized. The chain couples TRBV29-1 to TRBJ1-1. Germline V gives CDR1 SQVTM, CDR2 ANQGSEA. The CDR3 consists of 13 residues. Here the CDR3 reads CSVERLTNTEAFF.

This chain joins TRBV4-1 and TRBJ2-7. The CDR3 sequence is 13 residues long. Per the germline V gene, CDR1 is MGHRA and CDR2 is YSYEKL. CDR3: CASSQAEAYEQYF.

The chain couples TRBV2 to TRBJ2-5; TCRdb's D gene call, TRBD2, goes unchecked for lack of DNA. This CDR3 comprises 17 residues. CDR1 is SNHLY, CDR2 FYNNEI, per germline. CDR3 residues: CASSELAGTQTGETQYF.

This chain connects TRBV13 to TRBJ1-1; TCRdb calls TRBD1, which cannot be checked without DNA. CDR3 length: 14 residues. CDR1 is PRHDT, CDR2 FYEKMQ, per germline (reference sequence). This CDR3 is CASSPEGAYTEAFF.